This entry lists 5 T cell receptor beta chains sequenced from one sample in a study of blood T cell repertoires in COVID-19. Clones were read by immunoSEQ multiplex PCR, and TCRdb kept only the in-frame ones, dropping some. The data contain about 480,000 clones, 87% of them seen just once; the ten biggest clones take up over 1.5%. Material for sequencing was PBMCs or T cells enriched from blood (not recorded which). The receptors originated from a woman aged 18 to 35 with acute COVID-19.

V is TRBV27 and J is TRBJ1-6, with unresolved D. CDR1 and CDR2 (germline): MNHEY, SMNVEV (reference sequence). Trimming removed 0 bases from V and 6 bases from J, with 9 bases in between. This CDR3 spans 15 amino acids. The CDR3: CASSLSVTVNSPLHF. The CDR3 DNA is TGTGCCAGCAGTTTATCCGTAACGGTTAATTCACCCCTCCACTTT.

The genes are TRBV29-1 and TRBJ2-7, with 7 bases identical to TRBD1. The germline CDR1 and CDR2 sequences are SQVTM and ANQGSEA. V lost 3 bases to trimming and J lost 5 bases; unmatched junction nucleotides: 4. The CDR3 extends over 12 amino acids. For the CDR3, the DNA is TGCAGCGTTGAGTGGCAGGGGGACGAGCAGTACTTC. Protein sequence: CSVEWQGDEQYF.

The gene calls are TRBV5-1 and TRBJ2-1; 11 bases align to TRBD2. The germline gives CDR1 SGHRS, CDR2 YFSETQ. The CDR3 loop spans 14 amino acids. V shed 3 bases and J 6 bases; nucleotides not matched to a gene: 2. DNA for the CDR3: TGCGCCAGCAGCTCCGGGACTAGCGGCAATGAGCAGTTCTTC. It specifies CASSSGTSGNEQFF.

CDR3: CASRVRQGTYEQYF. CDR3 in DNA: TGTGCCAGCAGAGTTAGACAGGGAACCTACGAGCAGTACTTC. This chain uses TRBV28 with TRBJ2-7; 7 bases align to TRBD1. V lost 6 bases, J lost 2 bases, and 7 bases stayed unmatched. The CDR3 extends over 14 amino acids. Germline lookup yields CDR1 MDHEN and CDR2 SYDVKM.

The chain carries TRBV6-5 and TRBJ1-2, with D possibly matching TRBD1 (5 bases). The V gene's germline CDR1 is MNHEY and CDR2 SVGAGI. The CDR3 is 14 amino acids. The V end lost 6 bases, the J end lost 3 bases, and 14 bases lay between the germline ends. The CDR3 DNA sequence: TGTGCCAGCAGGGGCGGCAGGGCCGACTATGGCTACACCTTC. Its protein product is CASRGGRADYGYTF.